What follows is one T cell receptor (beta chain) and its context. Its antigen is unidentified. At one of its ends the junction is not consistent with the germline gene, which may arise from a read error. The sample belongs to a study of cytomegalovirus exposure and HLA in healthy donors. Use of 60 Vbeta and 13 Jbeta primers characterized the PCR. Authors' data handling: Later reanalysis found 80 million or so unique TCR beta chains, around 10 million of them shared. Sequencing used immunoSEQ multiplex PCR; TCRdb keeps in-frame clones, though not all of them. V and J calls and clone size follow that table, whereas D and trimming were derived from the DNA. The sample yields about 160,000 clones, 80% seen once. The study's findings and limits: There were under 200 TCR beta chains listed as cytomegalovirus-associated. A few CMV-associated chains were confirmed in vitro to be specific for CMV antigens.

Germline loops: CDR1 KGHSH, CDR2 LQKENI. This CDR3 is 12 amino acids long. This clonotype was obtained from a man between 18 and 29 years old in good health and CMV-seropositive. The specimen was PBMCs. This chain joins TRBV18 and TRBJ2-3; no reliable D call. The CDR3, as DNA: TGTGCCAGCACACCGAGTCCAGATACGCAGTATTTT. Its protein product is CASTPSPDTQYF.